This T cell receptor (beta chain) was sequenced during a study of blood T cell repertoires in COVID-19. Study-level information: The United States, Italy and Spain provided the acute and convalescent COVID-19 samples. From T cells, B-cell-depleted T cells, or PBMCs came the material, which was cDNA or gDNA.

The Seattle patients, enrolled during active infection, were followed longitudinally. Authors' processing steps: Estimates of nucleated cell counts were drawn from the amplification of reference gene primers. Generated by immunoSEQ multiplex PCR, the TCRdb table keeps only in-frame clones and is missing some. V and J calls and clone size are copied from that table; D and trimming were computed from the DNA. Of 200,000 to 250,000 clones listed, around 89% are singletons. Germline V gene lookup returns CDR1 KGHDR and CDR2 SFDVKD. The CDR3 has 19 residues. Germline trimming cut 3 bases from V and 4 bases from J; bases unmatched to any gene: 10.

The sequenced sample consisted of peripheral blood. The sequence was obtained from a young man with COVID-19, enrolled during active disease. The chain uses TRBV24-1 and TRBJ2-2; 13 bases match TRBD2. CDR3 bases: TGTGCCACCAGTGATACCTCCGCCGGACTAGCGGGAGTCACCGGGGAGCTGTTTTTT. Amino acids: CATSDTSAGLAGVTGELFF.